This entry lists 17 T cell receptor beta chains sequenced from one sample in a study of T-cell memory formation after mild COVID-19. MiXCR, run by TCRdb on the 5' RACE reads, gives a single entry per CDR3 protein. This table has some 490,000 distinct CDR3 sequences, approximately 18% appearing once. Sequences were obtained from PBMCs or a T cell subset sorted from them (not recorded which). The receptors come from an adult woman who had mild COVID-19 (a few samples of this study predate the infection). Cell type and time point are not known.

V and J are TRBV5-4 and TRBJ2-7; TRBD2 is a possible D gene (7 bases). V lost 1 base and J 4 bases, leaving 12 bases between the germline ends. CDR1 SGHNT and CDR2 YYREEE come from the germline V gene (reference sequence). The CDR3 loop spans 14 amino acids. In DNA, the CDR3 is TGTGCCAGCAGCTTGTACGGGGGGCCATACGAGCAGTACTTC. Amino acids: CASSLYGGPYEQYF. The entire variable domain, with the rest obtained from reference TRBV5-4 and TRBJ2-7, is as follows: ETGVTQSPTHLIKTRGQQVTLRCSSQSGHNTVSWYQQALGQGPQFIFQYYREEENGRGNFPPRFSGLQFPNYSSELNVNALELDDSALYLCASSLYGGPYEQYFGPGTRLTVT.

For this clonotype: This may arise from a read error, as a much more abundant clone is one base away. The V gene is TRBV12-3 or TRBV12-4, the J gene TRBJ2-1; D remains unclear. V was clipped by 7 bases and J by 6 bases, with 13 bases between them. The length of the CDR3 is 13 residues. The chain's CDR3 is CASTPTESNEQFF. DNA for the CDR3: TGTGCCAGCACTCCTACCGAGAGCAATGAGCAGTTCTTC.

This chain uses TRBV7-9 with TRBJ2-7; 7 bases match TRBD1. Germline V gene sequence: CDR1 SEHNR, CDR2 FQNEAQ (reference sequence). This CDR3 has 15 amino acids. The junction had 19 bases not matched to a gene; V was cut back by 5 bases and J by 12 bases. As DNA, the CDR3 is TGTGCCAGCAGCCAAGGGACAGTCCCCTCCGAGGTTCGGTACTTC. This gives the protein CASSQGTVPSEVRYF.

This chain links TRBV20-1 with TRBJ2-5; 8 nucleotides line up with TRBD1. The V gene end was trimmed by 4 bases and the J gene end by 5 bases; junction bases not matched to a gene: 9. Germline V CDR1 and CDR2: DFQATT, SNEGSKA (reference sequence). This CDR3 has 14 amino acids. The CDR3 here is CSATGTGGFETQYF. The CDR3 DNA reads TGCAGTGCTACCGGGACAGGAGGTTTCGAGACCCAGTACTTC.

This clonotype has just a few counts. The chain recombines TRBV5-1 with TRBJ2-1; D may be TRBD1 (6 bases). V gave up 7 bases and J gave up 9 bases, with 17 bases separating them. Germline assignment: CDR1 SGHRS and CDR2 YFSETQ. The CDR3 has 13 amino acids. The CDR3 DNA reads as TGCGCCAGCGCGACAGGTCAACGGAGTGAGCAGTTCTTC. It translates to CASATGQRSEQFF.

The J gene is TRBJ2-7, the V gene TRBV30, with 10 bases identical to TRBD2. Germline V gives CDR1 GTSNPN, CDR2 SVGIG (reference sequence). There are 17 residues in the CDR3. Trimming took 0 bases from V and 1 from J; bases not matched to a gene: 9. CDR3 sequence (DNA): TGTGCCTGGAGTGTACGGAGGTGGACTAGCGGTTCCTACGAGCAGTACTTC. Its protein product is CAWSVRRWTSGSYEQYF.

This clonotype was seen more than once but under ten times. The chain carries TRBV5-1 and TRBJ2-7; 10 bases agree with TRBD2. Germline assignment: CDR1 SGHRS and CDR2 YFSETQ. The CDR3 has 15 amino acids. V was pared by 4 bases and J by 6 bases, with 10 bases of the junction left unmatched. CDR3 sequence reads: CASSVQAGGLVEQYF. The CDR3 region has the DNA TGCGCCAGCAGCGTTCAAGCGGGGGGGCTAGTCGAGCAGTACTTC.

This clonotype was seen a handful of times. The V call is TRBV3-1, the J call TRBJ1-2; no firm D call. This CDR3 has 13 residues. Per germline, CDR1 LGHDT and CDR2 YNNKEL (reference sequence). V lost 4 bases and J lost 6, with 12 bases in between. The CDR3 here is CASSPRPEDGYTF. CDR3 bases: TGTGCCAGCAGCCCACGCCCGGAGGATGGCTACACCTTC.

CDR3 sequence (DNA): TGTGCCAGCATCGTAGGGCCAGGGGGGAATGAGCAGTTCTTC. Its protein is CASIVGPGGNEQFF. The chain links TRBV12-3 or TRBV12-4 to TRBJ2-1; possible D gene TRBD1, 7 bases. V was clipped by 7 bases and J by 7 bases, with 17 bases between them. The CDR3 covers 14 residues.

This chain joins TRBV24-1 and TRBJ2-3, with D unresolved. The CDR3 loop spans 13 amino acids. The germline gives CDR1 KGHDR, CDR2 SFDVKD. V dropped 5 bases and J dropped 0 bases, with 5 bases sitting between them. CDR3 DNA sequence: TGTGCCACCAGTGTTCACAGCACAGATACGCAGTATTTT. Encoded protein: CATSVHSTDTQYF.

The gene calls are TRBV7-9 and TRBJ2-3; 7 positions match TRBD1. The CDR3 length is 17 residues. V was clipped by 5 bases and J by 0 bases; unmatched bases: 11. Germline lookup yields CDR1 SEHNR and CDR2 FQNEAQ (reference sequence). CDR3 protein: CASSPRDRVPSTDTQYF. The CDR3 DNA follows: TGTGCCAGCAGCCCACGCGACAGGGTCCCCAGCACAGATACGCAGTATTTT. The complete variable domain, with remaining parts taken from reference TRBV7-9 and TRBJ2-3, reads DTGVSQNPRHKITKRGQNVTFRCDPISEHNRLYWYRQTLGQGPEFLTYFQNEAQLEKSRLLSDRFSAERPKGSFSTLEIQRTEQGDSAMYLCASSPRDRVPSTDTQYFGPGTRLTVL.

The chain combines TRBV7-9 with TRBJ2-1, with D tentatively TRBD2 (6 bases). Trimming left V 6 bases short and J 0 bases short, with 18 bases between. Germline V gives CDR1 SEHNR, CDR2 FQNEAQ (reference sequence). The CDR3 sequence is 17 residues long. This CDR3 is CASSAAVAGSSYNEQFF. In nucleotides, the CDR3 is TGTGCCAGCAGTGCAGCGGTCGCCGGGAGCTCCTACAATGAGCAGTTCTTC.

The chain recombines TRBV10-3 with TRBJ1-2; the match to TRBD1 covers 9 bases. The CDR3 has 15 residues. With V trimmed by 7 bases and J by 0 bases, 6 bases remained unmatched. Germline V gene data show CDR1 as ENHRY and CDR2 as SYGVKD. Here the CDR3 DNA reads TGTGCCATCATGGACAGGGGCCTGACTAACTATGGCTACACCTTC. It translates to CAIMDRGLTNYGYTF.

This clonotype was picked up a small number of times. The chain recombines TRBV5-1 with TRBJ2-5, with D hard to call. Germline CDR1 and CDR2: SGHRS and YFSETQ. V lost 1 base to trimming and J lost 1 base, with 5 bases between them. CDR3 length: 13 amino acids. This chain's CDR3 is CASSLTFQETQYF. As DNA, the CDR3 is TGCGCCAGCAGCTTGACCTTCCAAGAGACCCAGTACTTC.

This chain joins TRBV12-3 or TRBV12-4 and TRBJ2-3, with D maybe TRBD1 (6 bases). V lost 5 bases, J lost 3 bases, and 12 bases lay in between. The CDR3 has 14 amino acids. The CDR3 DNA follows: TGTGCCAGCAGTATCAGGGGAAGGACAGATACGCAGTATTTT. Translating gives CASSIRGRTDTQYF.

The V call is TRBV27, the J call TRBJ2-1; TRBD2 agrees at 14 bases. The CDR3 covers 19 residues. J was trimmed by 7 bases and V by 3 bases; bases with no gene match: 14. Germline CDR1 is MNHEY and CDR2 is SMNVEV (reference sequence). CDR3 nucleotide sequence: TGTGCCAGCAGTTTTTCCCCCAGACTAGCGGGAGGGGGGAAGAATGAGCAGTTCTTC. Protein: CASSFSPRLAGGGKNEQFF.

This clonotype was counted between two and nine times. The V gene is TRBV7-2, the J gene TRBJ2-5; 8 nucleotides match TRBD2. The CDR3 loop spans 18 amino acids. The V gene's germline CDR1 is SGHTA and CDR2 FQGNSA. V dropped 5 bases and J dropped 1; count of bases not matched to a gene: 15. CDR3 loop: CASSPRRGGSPVQETQYF. As DNA, the CDR3 is TGTGCCAGCAGCCCCCGCCGGGGGGGCTCCCCGGTCCAAGAGACCCAGTACTTC.